The entry that follows covers one T cell receptor (beta chain) sequence. The germline V and J ends were trimmed by 2 bases and 5 bases, with 10 bases remaining between them. The CDR3 spans 14 residues. The germline gives CDR1 LNHDA, CDR2 SQIVND (reference sequence). The data were taken from a study of T cells after yellow fever vaccination. TCRdb passed the 5' RACE reads through MiXCR, listing each CDR3 protein once. Among more than 95,000 distinct CDR3 sequences listed, about 8.2% were seen once. This chain joins TRBV19 and TRBJ1-5, with D possibly matching TRBD1 (5 bases). The receptor was derived from a man aged 18 to 29 who received the YFV17D yellow fever vaccine. The sequenced sample was CD8+ T cells sorted from PBMCs, obtained on the day of the yellow fever booster vaccination. The CDR3 nucleotides are TGTGCCAGTAGTATAAGGGGTTATGATCAGCCCCAGCATTTT. Translated, it gives CASSIRGYDQPQHF.